Following are 10 T cell receptor beta chains from one sample sequenced in a study of cytomegalovirus exposure and HLA in healthy donors. PCR was performed using 60 Vbeta and 13 Jbeta primers. Clones were read by immunoSEQ multiplex PCR, and TCRdb kept only the in-frame ones, dropping some. The table records roughly 160,000 clones, roughly 87% of them present only once. The sequenced material came from PBMCs. The receptors stem from a woman aged 25-40 years in good health and CMV-seronegative.

The chain links TRBV14 to TRBJ1-4; 11 nucleotides line up with TRBD1. The ends lost 5 bases at V and 7 bases at J; junction bases unmatched: 6. The CDR3 has 15 residues. Germline values: CDR1 SGHDN, CDR2 FVKESK. The CDR3 sequence is CASSGSGTGGEKLFF. In DNA form, the CDR3 reads TGTGCCAGCAGCGGAAGCGGGACAGGGGGTGAAAAACTGTTTTTT.

This chain connects TRBV5-1 to TRBJ2-5; the D gene is possibly TRBD1 (6 bases). Germline CDR1 and CDR2: SGHRS and YFSETQ. V was shortened by 4 bases and J by 4 bases, with 14 bases between the two germline ends. CDR3 length: 14 residues. CDR3 protein: CASSISTGRETQYF. DNA for the CDR3: TGCGCCAGCAGCATTTCGACAGGTCGAGAGACCCAGTACTTC.

Concerning this clone itself: One junction end disagrees with the germline gene, perhaps due to a read error. This rearrangement joins TRBV7-9 to TRBJ2-5; no clear D. From germline, CDR1 is SEHNR and CDR2 FQNEAQ (reference sequence). This CDR3 has 12 residues. CDR3 residues: CSSSLVSETQYF. The CDR3 DNA reads TGTTCCAGCAGCTTAGTATCAGAGACCCAGTACTTC.

The chain employs TRBV7-9 and TRBJ2-7; TRBD2 matches at 14 bases. The V gene end was trimmed by 9 bases and the J gene end by 5 bases; junction bases not matched to a gene: 3. Germline CDR1 SEHNR, CDR2 FQNEAQ (reference sequence). CDR3 length: 13 residues. CDR3 DNA sequence: TGTGCCAGGGGGGGACTAGCGGGAGACGAGCAGTACTTC. Translation gives CARGGLAGDEQYF.

The V and J genes are TRBV4-2 and TRBJ2-5; D remains ambiguous. This CDR3 comprises 15 residues. The V gene's germline CDR1 is LGHNA and CDR2 YNFKEQ. Trimming stripped 1 base from V and 2 bases from J, with 11 bases between. The chain's CDR3 is CASSQVGGFQETQYF. Here the CDR3 DNA reads TGTGCCAGCAGCCAAGTTGGCGGCTTTCAAGAGACCCAGTACTTC.

The chain is built from TRBV11-2 and TRBJ2-7; 9 nucleotides align to TRBD2. V lost 0 bases to trimming and J lost 6 bases; unmatched junction nucleotides: 9. In germline, CDR1 is SGHAT, CDR2 FQNNGV. The CDR3 contains 16 residues. The CDR3: CASSLDGLAGEGEQYF. CDR3 bases: TGTGCCAGCAGCTTAGATGGGTTAGCGGGAGAAGGCGAGCAGTACTTC.

J is TRBJ2-1 and V is TRBV6-1; 9 positions agree with TRBD1. This CDR3 spans 15 amino acids. V lost 6 bases and J lost 9; bases outside the gene matches: 12. Germline V lookup: CDR1 MNHNS, CDR2 SASEGT. CDR3 in DNA: TGTGCCAGCAGGGACACAGGGGGCTTAGGCGGTGAGCAGTTCTTC. The encoded protein is CASRDTGGLGGEQFF.

This clone was recorded a few times. This chain links TRBV4-3 with TRBJ2-1; D gene uncertain. The CDR3 spans 17 residues. Germline assignment: CDR1 LGHNA and CDR2 YSLEER. V lost 0 bases to trimming and J lost 2 bases, with 14 bases between them. CDR3 loop: CASSQEVAVIPYNEQFF. CDR3 in DNA: TGCGCCAGCAGCCAAGAGGTGGCGGTGATCCCCTACAATGAGCAGTTCTTC.

The CDR3 DNA reads TGTGCCAGCAGTGCCGGGACTAGCCGGGAGACCCAGTACTTC. It yields the protein CASSAGTSRETQYF. The chain employs TRBV6-1 and TRBJ2-5; 9 positions agree with TRBD2. Unmatched junction bases numbered 5, after V lost 4 bases and J lost 5 bases. The CDR3 has 14 amino acids. CDR1 is MNHNS and CDR2 is SASEGT in the germline V gene.

V gene TRBV5-1 combines with J gene TRBJ1-1; perhaps TRBD1 as D (5 bases). The CDR3 is 17 residues long. Trimming shortened V by 6 bases and J by 0 bases, and 21 bases separated the two germline ends. CDR1 is SGHRS and CDR2 is YFSETQ in the germline V gene. CDR3 loop: CASTLGQGPPMNTEAFF. In DNA, the CDR3 is TGCGCCAGCACCCTCGGGCAGGGCCCCCCAATGAACACTGAAGCTTTCTTT.